Listed here is a single T cell receptor beta chain. Sequenced by immunoSEQ multiplex PCR; TCRdb stores in-frame clones only, minus some. The table records 65,000 to 85,000 clones, 94% of them present only once. Germline V CDR1 and CDR2: MDHEN, SYDVKM. J gave up 6 bases and V 5 bases, and 3 bases lay outside the gene matches. The CDR3 is made up of 13 amino acids. The record originates from a study of T cell changes during pregnancy in multiple sclerosis. This chain joins TRBV28 and TRBJ2-7, with TRBD1 identical over 11 bases. The sample in question was CD4+ T cells from peripheral blood mononuclear cells, obtained after pregnancy. The clonotype comes from a female donor with multiple sclerosis, enrolled in a pregnancy study. CDR3 DNA sequence: TGTGCCAGCAGTCCGGGACAGGGGGGCGAGCAGTACTTC. This codes for CASSPGQGGEQYF.